The T cell receptor beta chain described here comes from a study of shared clonotypes between healthy human individuals. Every one of the donors was a Caucasian adult that lived in Nashville, Tennessee. The CDR3 length is 15 residues. Replicate PCRs were loaded with 250 to 350 ng DNA from unsorted PBMC, 29,000 or so T cell genomes. In the source study's methods: Junction-only immunoSEQ sequences carried no quality scores, so filtering differed. The table came from immunoSEQ multiplex PCR; TCRdb's copy has only in-frame clones and leaves some out. The DNA gave D and trimming, while V, J and clone size come from that table. The sample has about 480,000 clones, 79% seen once. As for this clone: The same CDR3 is also encoded by other DNA sequences in this sample.

The receptor was isolated from a woman aged 40-49 years in good health. Some clones in this sample may be carry-over from other donors' samples. The V and J genes are TRBV1 and TRBJ2-2; the DNA was not compared with TRBD1, the D call given in the table. TRBV1 is a documented pseudogene. The specimen was PBMCs. The CDR3 DNA reads as TGCACCAGCAGCCACTTGCAGGGCCCCACCGGGGAGCTGTTTTTT. Amino acid sequence: CTSSHLQGPTGELFF.